This T cell receptor beta chain was documented in a study of blood T cells in healthy people across ages (dated by TCRdb to between 2014 and 2017). At the level of the whole study: In model experiments, template switching captured about one uniquely barcoded TCR beta cDNA molecule for every two T cells. To avoid experimental bias, donors of different ages were randomly spread across the sequencing lanes. Two additional independent replicas of 1 million unique cDNA reads from the same blood draw were analyzed for two donors (one aged 18 to 30 and one aged 80 or older). To track age-related changes in TCR beta repertoire diversity, the study relied on deep sequencing normalized with unique cDNA molecular identifiers. The donors were split into four age groups: young (average 16 years), middle-aged (roughly 39), aged (more than 60) and long-lived (roughly 88).

On the study overall, not on this receptor specifically: The percentage of naive T cells measured by flow cytometry correlated strongly with observed TCR beta diversity. The long-lived group showed more naive CD4+ T cells, fewer expanded clones and increased TCR diversity than the aged group, suggesting age selection. Donor CMV infection status was unknown, potentially confounding age-related changes in expanded clonotypes. Estimates of total diversity from one million sequenced T cells were regarded as lower bounds and underestimates. Observed TCR beta diversity per million T cells fell roughly linearly with age, and a significant reduction was already apparent by age roughly 40. Since profiling was done on bulk unsorted PBMCs, naive and antigen-experienced compartments could not be conclusively compared.

Library construction relied on 5' RACE. Sequencing took place on an Illumina HiSeq 2500. A second roughly 6 to 11 cycle PCR used a sample-barcoded 5' primer and a J-beta primer mix. Each TCR beta cDNA molecule received a unique molecular identifier from a template-switch 5' adaptor carrying 12 random nucleotides. Each sample yielded at least 3 million CDR3-containing paired-end reads. All of the RNA was converted into first-strand cDNA using the Mint cDNA synthesis kit, with a TRBC-specific oligonucleotide serving as the primer. Following uracil-DNA glycosylase treatment, all cDNA underwent a first 18-cycle PCR with the universal primers M1SS and BC2_uni_R. The study's own analysis went as follows. For normalization, 1 million high-quality reads were randomly selected from each sample, with every read carrying a distinct molecular identifier. Reads sharing molecular identifiers were discarded rather than binned into consensus sequences. MiTCR, set to a Q25 quality threshold and the strictest error-elimination algorithm, was used for CDR3 identification, clonotype clustering and error correction. A nonparametric unseen species model using Euler transformation provided a lower-bound estimate of total TCR beta diversity. The raw public reads went through TCRdb reprocessing: fastp at Q25, MiXCR clone calling, in-frame beta chains kept. Every entry covers one CDR3 protein and lists the most common genes and DNA from its rows. TCRdb, not the authors, supplied the V and J calls. Across this sample there are fewer than 2,000,000 distinct CDR3 sequences, with about 31% seen only once. Over 9% of the sample belongs to the ten largest clones.

Systemically healthy Caucasian individuals from Russia, some 36 in total and aged about 6 to 100 years, were included as donors. Each donor gave ten milliliters of peripheral blood, collected into EDTA-treated Vacutainer tubes. Ficoll-Paque density-gradient centrifugation was used to isolate PBMCs, with at least 7 million per sample. Total RNA, at least 5.5 micrograms per sample, was extracted from PBMCs with Trizol reagent. Naive CD45RAhigh/CD27high T cell percentages were measured by flow cytometry on a PBMC aliquot from every donor. This clonotype was counted at least ten times. Its antigen remains undetermined. There are no base qualities to consult, and no much larger clone falls within one base. The sequenced material came from blood. This sequence was found in a woman aged 25 to 39 in good health.

The DNA reads as follows: TGCAGTGCTAGACCTAACGTTGACAGAAAAAATTCACCCCTCCACTTT. Translation gives CSARPNVDRKNSPLHF. Here the chain combines TRBV20-1 and TRBJ1-6, with a weak D call of TRBD1 (5 bases match). The CDR3, from cysteine to phenylalanine, totals 16 residues. This entry keeps only the CDR3 DNA: 48 bases, framed from base 1. CDR1 DFQATT and CDR2 SNEGSKA are derived from the germline V gene (reference sequence). V is shortened by 2 bases, J by 7 bases, and the region joining them spans 18 bases.